These 19 T cell receptor beta chains were all obtained from the same sample, sequenced in a study of technical replicates of blood from a handful of donors (dated 2017 in TCRdb). Preparation of the library involved the immunoSEQ multiplex PCR assay. Entries here come from immuneACCESS through TCRdb and include only in-frame sequences with V and J called. Some clones fail to appear in such tables; in the studies checked, an unresolved V gene covers under half of the shortfall, and the cause of the remainder is unknown. In this sample the table shows some 80,000 clones, approximately 97% of which occur a single time. The ten largest account for around 0.2% of the sample. The sample consisted of T cells isolated from PBMCs. These receptors were obtained from a human donor in good health.

The chain uses TRBV11-2 and TRBJ2-7, with TRBD1 identical over 7 bases. The CDR3 runs 13 residues. Germline V lookup: CDR1 SGHAT, CDR2 FQNNGV. J lost 3 bases, V lost 5 bases, and 4 bases had no gene match. This CDR3 is CASSPDRNYEQYF. CDR3 coding DNA: TGTGCCAGCAGCCCGGACAGGAACTACGAGCAGTACTTC.

This clone was detected only once. The rearrangement links TRBV5-6 to TRBJ2-3; D may be TRBD2 (6 bases). The V end was cut by 4 bases, the J end by 0 bases, with 18 bases between. The CDR3 sequence is 17 residues long. CDR1 is SGHDT, CDR2 YYEEEE, per germline. The CDR3, as DNA: TGTGCCAGCAGCCCCCTGGAGGGGAGTGGGAGCACAGATACGCAGTATTTT. Translation: CASSPLEGSGSTDTQYF.

The gene calls are TRBV5-1 and TRBJ1-2, with D possibly TRBD1 on 6 matching bases. Trimming took 0 bases from V and 8 from J, leaving 17 bases between them. Germline values: CDR1 SGHRS, CDR2 YFSETQ. CDR3 length: 15 amino acids. This chain's CDR3 is CASSLGSMGARGYTF. For the CDR3, the DNA is TGCGCCAGCAGCTTGGGGTCAATGGGGGCGCGAGGCTACACCTTC.

CDR3 in DNA: TGTGCCAGCAGCTTGGGGCTAGCGCGAGAAAACCACGAGCAGTACTTC. It codes for CASSLGLARENHEQYF. J is TRBJ2-7 and V is TRBV7-7; TRBD2 might be the D (6 bases). Germline loops: CDR1 SSHAT, CDR2 FNYEAQ (reference sequence). Deletions cut 3 bases from V and 5 bases from J, with 20 bases between. CDR3 length equals 16 residues.

The chain carries TRBV19 and TRBJ1-1; 7 nucleotides match TRBD1. Germline loops: CDR1 LNHDA, CDR2 SQIVND (reference sequence). Germline trimming cut 6 bases from V and 0 bases from J; bases unmatched to any gene: 7. The CDR3 spans 15 residues. In DNA form, the CDR3 reads TGTGCCAGTAGCGATCAGGGGGTATTGAACACTGAAGCTTTCTTT. Translation: CASSDQGVLNTEAFF. Combining the CDR3 with reference TRBV19 and TRBJ1-1 gives the whole variable domain DGGITQSPKYLFRKEGQNVTLSCEQNLNHDAMYWYRQDPGQGLRLIYYSQIVNDFQKGDIAEGYSVSREKKESFPLTVTSAQKNPTAFYLCASSDQGVLNTEAFFGQGTRLTVV.

The V call is TRBV1, the J call TRBJ2-3; TRBD2, the table's D call, lacks a check against the DNA. TRBV1 is termed a pseudogene. The CDR3 is 22 residues long. Here the CDR3 DNA reads TGCACCAGCAGCCTTCCACCTGGTTCTAGCGGGGGGAAGAGGGATGGCACAGATACGCAGTATTTT. It encodes CTSSLPPGSSGGKRDGTDTQYF.

The V gene is TRBV30, the J gene TRBJ2-2; 8 bases map to TRBD1. Trimming removed 5 bases from V and 3 bases from J; junction bases left unmatched: 11. CDR1 is GTSNPN, CDR2 SVGIG, per germline (reference sequence). The CDR3 spans 16 residues. Here the CDR3 DNA reads TGTGCCTGGGCCGACTCAGGGGGCTTGGACACCGGGGAGCTGTTTTTT. Translating gives CAWADSGGLDTGELFF.

This rearrangement joins TRBV2 to TRBJ2-7; 10 nucleotides align to TRBD2. With 1 base clipped from V and 6 bases from J, the junction kept 9 bases outside the gene matches. This CDR3 has 16 residues. From germline, CDR1 is SNHLY and CDR2 FYNNEI. The CDR3 spells CASSEGTSGPLAEQYF. DNA of the CDR3: TGTGCCAGCAGTGAAGGGACTAGCGGACCTCTCGCCGAGCAGTACTTC.

The J gene is TRBJ1-2, the V gene TRBV7-9; TRBD1 might be the D (6 bases). Germline values: CDR1 SEHNR, CDR2 FQNEAQ (reference sequence). The CDR3 is made up of 15 amino acids. The V gene lost 5 bases and the J gene lost 4 bases, with 17 bases spanning the gap. The CDR3, as DNA: TGTGCCAGCAGCCTTAGACAGGATCCCTCCTATGGCTACACCTTC. It encodes CASSLRQDPSYGYTF.

This clone was observed once. The chain uses TRBV15 and TRBJ2-7; D is perhaps TRBD1 (6 bases). V lost 1 base and J lost 1, with 11 bases in between. Germline loops: CDR1 LNHNV, CDR2 YYDKDF (reference sequence). The CDR3 is made up of 15 amino acids. The chain's CDR3 is CATSRGPDSSYEQYF. DNA for the CDR3: TGTGCCACCAGCAGAGGCCCGGACAGTTCCTACGAGCAGTACTTC.

The chain carries TRBV19 and TRBJ2-6, with a tentative D call TRBD1 (5 bases). Germline CDR1 is LNHDA and CDR2 is SQIVND (reference sequence). With 3 bases removed from V and 0 bases from J, the gap between germline ends came to 9 bases. The CDR3 is 16 amino acids. In DNA, the CDR3 is TGTGCCAGTAGTATTCACAGGCCCTCTGGGGCCAACGTCCTGACTTTC. It translates to CASSIHRPSGANVLTF.

This clone appeared once. The V gene is TRBV5-1, the J gene TRBJ1-2; 7 nucleotides line up with TRBD1. CDR3 size: 14 residues. Germline V CDR1 and CDR2: SGHRS, YFSETQ. V shed 4 bases and J 2 bases; nucleotides not matched to a gene: 5. CDR3 amino acids: CASSGAGGNYGYTF. In nucleotides, the CDR3 is TGCGCCAGCAGCGGAGCAGGGGGGAACTATGGCTACACCTTC. Looking up the rest from reference TRBV5-1 and TRBJ1-2 gives the full variable domain: KAGVTQTPRYLIKTRGQQVTLSCSPISGHRSVSWYQQTPGQGLQFLFEYFSETQRNKGNFPGRFSGRQFSNSRSEMNVSTLELGDSALYLCASSGAGGNYGYTFGSGTRLTVV.

The chain employs TRBV18 and TRBJ1-4; 11 bases match TRBD1. The CDR3 loop spans 15 amino acids. V lost 5 bases, J lost 6 bases, and 5 bases stayed unmatched. CDR1 and CDR2 from the germline V gene are KGHSH and LQKENI. The CDR3 reads CASSTDRGRHEKLFF. The CDR3 DNA reads TGTGCCAGCTCAACGGACAGGGGGCGGCATGAAAAACTGTTTTTT. The full variable domain, with the rest looked up from reference TRBV18 and TRBJ1-4, is NAGVMQNPRHLVRRRGQEARLRCSPMKGHSHVYWYRQLPEEGLKFMVYLQKENIIDESGMPKERFSAEFPKEGPSILRIQQVVRGDSAAYFCASSTDRGRHEKLFFGSGTQLSVL.

This clone was counted once. The CDR3 region has the DNA TGTGCCAGCAGTTATTCCTCGACTGGAGAGCAGTACTTC. Its protein is CASSYSSTGEQYF. J is TRBJ2-7 and V is TRBV6-5; D ambiguous. CDR1 is MNHEY, CDR2 SVGAGI, per germline. The CDR3 is 13 amino acids. The V end was cut by 3 bases, the J end by 7 bases, with 13 bases between.

This clone was observed once. The CDR3: CASRTGQGLANEKLFF. In DNA form, the CDR3 reads TGTGCCAGCAGAACCGGACAGGGGCTAGCTAATGAAAAACTGTTTTTT. This sequence joins TRBV25-1 and TRBJ1-4, with 9 bases aligning to TRBD1. Per germline, CDR1 MGHDK and CDR2 SYGVNS. With 6 bases clipped from V and 3 bases from J, the junction kept 8 bases outside the gene matches. This CDR3 is built from 16 residues.

The rearrangement uses TRBV5-1 and TRBJ2-3; 9 positions agree with TRBD2. The CDR3 length is 17 residues. The germline V gene has CDR1 SGHRS and CDR2 YFSETQ. V lost 2 bases to trimming and J lost 0 bases; unmatched junction nucleotides: 7. CDR3 amino acids: CASSFQSGRTSTDTQYF. The DNA for the CDR3 is TGCGCCAGCAGCTTTCAAAGCGGGAGGACTAGCACAGATACGCAGTATTTT.

The count of this clone is one. The V call is TRBV10-3, the J call TRBJ2-7; D unresolved. The CDR3 spans 14 residues. The V end was cut by 5 bases, the J end by 3 bases, with 14 bases between. Looked up from germline, CDR1 is ENHRY and CDR2 is SYGVKD. This CDR3 reads CAISPSLSGYEQYF. DNA for the CDR3: TGTGCCATCAGTCCATCCCTCTCCGGCTACGAGCAGTACTTC.

The rearrangement links TRBV6-5 to TRBJ2-7; perhaps TRBD1 as D (7 bases). V shed 6 bases and J shed 1 base, with 16 bases lying between them. In germline, CDR1 is MNHEY, CDR2 SVGAGI. The CDR3 covers 15 residues. CDR3 amino acids: CASSYSRDRSYEQYF. Here the CDR3 DNA reads TGTGCCAGCAGCTATTCGCGGGACAGATCCTACGAGCAGTACTTC.

V is TRBV28 and J is TRBJ2-5; 7 nucleotides line up with TRBD2. V lost 1 base, J lost 5 bases, and 10 bases stayed unmatched. The germline V gene has CDR1 MDHEN and CDR2 SYDVKM. CDR3 length: 16 residues. The CDR3 sequence: CASSLLAGVGRETQYF. The CDR3 DNA reads as TGTGCCAGCAGTTTATTGGCGGGAGTAGGGAGGGAGACCCAGTACTTC.